Sequencing of this T cell receptor beta chain was carried out in a study of blood T cell repertoires in COVID-19. Per the authors' pipeline: Reference gene primer amplification gave nucleated cell count estimates. Sequencing was performed with immunoSEQ multiplex PCR; in TCRdb, only in-frame clones are kept and a portion is missing. V and J calls and clone size follow that table, whereas D and trimming were derived from the DNA. The table shows about 170,000 clones, with 88% occurring only once. V was clipped by 1 base and J by 6 bases; unmatched bases: 3. Germline loops: CDR1 SGHRS, CDR2 YFSETQ. The CDR3 totals 14 residues.

Material for sequencing was peripheral blood. The genes are TRBV5-1 and TRBJ2-1; 8 positions match TRBD2. This sequence originates from a man aged 55 to 69 with acute or convalescent COVID-19. The CDR3 nucleotides are TGCGCCAGCAGCTTGAGCGGGAGTTTCAATGAGCAGTTCTTC. It yields the protein CASSLSGSFNEQFF. Drawing the rest from reference TRBV5-1 and TRBJ2-1, the complete variable domain is KAGVTQTPRYLIKTRGQQVTLSCSPISGHRSVSWYQQTPGQGLQFLFEYFSETQRNKGNFPGRFSGRQFSNSRSEMNVSTLELGDSALYLCASSLSGSFNEQFFGPGTRLTVL.